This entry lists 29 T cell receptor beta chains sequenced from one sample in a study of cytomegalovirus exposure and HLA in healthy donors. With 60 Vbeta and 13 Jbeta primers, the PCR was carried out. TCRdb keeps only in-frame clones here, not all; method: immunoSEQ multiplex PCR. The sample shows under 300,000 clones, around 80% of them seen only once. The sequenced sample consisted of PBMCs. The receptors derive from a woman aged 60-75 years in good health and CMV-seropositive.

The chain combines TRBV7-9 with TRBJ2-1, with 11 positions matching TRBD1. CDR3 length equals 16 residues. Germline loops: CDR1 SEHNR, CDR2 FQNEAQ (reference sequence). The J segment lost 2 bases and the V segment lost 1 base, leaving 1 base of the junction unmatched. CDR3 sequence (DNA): TGTGCCAGCAGCTTAGGGACAGGGGGCCCCTACAATGAGCAGTTCTTC. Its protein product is CASSLGTGGPYNEQFF.

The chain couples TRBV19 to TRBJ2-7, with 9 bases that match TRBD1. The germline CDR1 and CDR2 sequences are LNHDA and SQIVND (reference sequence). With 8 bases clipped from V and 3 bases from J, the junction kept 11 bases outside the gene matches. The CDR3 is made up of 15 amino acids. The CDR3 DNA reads TGTGCCAGTGCCCGAACCGGGACAGGGAACTACGAGCAGTACTTC. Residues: CASARTGTGNYEQYF.

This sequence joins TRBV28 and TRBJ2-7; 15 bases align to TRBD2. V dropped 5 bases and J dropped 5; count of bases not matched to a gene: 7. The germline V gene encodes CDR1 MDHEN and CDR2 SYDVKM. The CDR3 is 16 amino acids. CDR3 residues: CASSPQGLAGGDEQYF. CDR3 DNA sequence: TGTGCCAGCAGTCCCCAGGGACTAGCGGGAGGAGACGAGCAGTACTTC.

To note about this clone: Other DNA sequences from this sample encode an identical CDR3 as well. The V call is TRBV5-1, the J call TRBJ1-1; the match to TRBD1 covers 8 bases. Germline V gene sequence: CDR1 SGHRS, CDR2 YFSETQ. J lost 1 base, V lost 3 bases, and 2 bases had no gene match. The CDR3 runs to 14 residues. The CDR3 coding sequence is TGCGCCAGCAGCTCGGGGACAGGGAACACTGAAGCTTTCTTT. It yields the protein CASSSGTGNTEAFF.

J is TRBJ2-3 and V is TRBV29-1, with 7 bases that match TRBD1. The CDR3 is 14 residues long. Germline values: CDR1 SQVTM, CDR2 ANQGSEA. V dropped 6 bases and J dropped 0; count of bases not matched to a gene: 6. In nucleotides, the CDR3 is TGCAGCGTCACAGGGGCTATTAGCACAGATACGCAGTATTTT. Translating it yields CSVTGAISTDTQYF.

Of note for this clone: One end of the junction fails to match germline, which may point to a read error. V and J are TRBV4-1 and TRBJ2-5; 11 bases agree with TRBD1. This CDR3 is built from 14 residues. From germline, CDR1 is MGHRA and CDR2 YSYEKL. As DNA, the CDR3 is TGCGCCAGCAGCCAAGAATCGGGACAGGGGGTTATCAACTTC. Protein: CASSQESGQGVINF.

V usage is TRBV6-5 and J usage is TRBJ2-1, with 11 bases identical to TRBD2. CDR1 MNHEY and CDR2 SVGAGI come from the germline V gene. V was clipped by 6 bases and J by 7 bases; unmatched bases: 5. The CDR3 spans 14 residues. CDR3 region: CASSITSGRNEQFF. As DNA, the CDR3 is TGTGCCAGCAGCATTACTAGCGGGAGAAATGAGCAGTTCTTC.

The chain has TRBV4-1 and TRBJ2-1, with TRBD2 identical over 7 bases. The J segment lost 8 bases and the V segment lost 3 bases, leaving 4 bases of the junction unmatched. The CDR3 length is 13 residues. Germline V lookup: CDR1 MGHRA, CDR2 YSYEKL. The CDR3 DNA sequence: TGCGCCAGCAGCCATCGCGGGGGTCATGAGCAGTTCTTC. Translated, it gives CASSHRGGHEQFF.

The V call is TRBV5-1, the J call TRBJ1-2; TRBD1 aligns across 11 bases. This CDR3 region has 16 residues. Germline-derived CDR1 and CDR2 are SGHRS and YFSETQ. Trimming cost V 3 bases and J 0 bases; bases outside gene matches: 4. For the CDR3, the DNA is TGCGCCAGCAGCTCAGGACAGGGGGCGACTAACTATGGCTACACCTTC. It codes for CASSSGQGATNYGYTF.

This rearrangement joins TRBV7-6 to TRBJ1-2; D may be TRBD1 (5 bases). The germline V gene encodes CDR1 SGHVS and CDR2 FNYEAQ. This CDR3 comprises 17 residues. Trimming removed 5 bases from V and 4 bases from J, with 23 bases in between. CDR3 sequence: CASSPFTGEPGPYGYTF. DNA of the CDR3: TGTGCCAGCAGCCCGTTTACAGGAGAACCAGGACCCTATGGCTACACCTTC. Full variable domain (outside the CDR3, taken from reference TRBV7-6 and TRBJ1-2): GAGVSQSPRYKVTKRGQDVALRCDPISGHVSLYWYRQALGQGPEFLTYFNYEAQQDKSGLPNDRFSAERPEGSISTLTIQRTEQRDSAMYRCASSPFTGEPGPYGYTFGSGTRLTVV.

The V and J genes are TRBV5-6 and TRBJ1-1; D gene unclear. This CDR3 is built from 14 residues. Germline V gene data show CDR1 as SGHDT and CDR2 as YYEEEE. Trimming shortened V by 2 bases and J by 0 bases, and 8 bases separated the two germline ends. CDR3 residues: CASSFRVVNTEAFF. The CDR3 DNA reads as TGTGCCAGCAGCTTTCGGGTCGTGAACACTGAAGCTTTCTTT.

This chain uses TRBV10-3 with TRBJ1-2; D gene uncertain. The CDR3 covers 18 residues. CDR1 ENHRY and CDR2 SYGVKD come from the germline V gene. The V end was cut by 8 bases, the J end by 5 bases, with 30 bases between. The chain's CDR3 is CAIGSLPSRPGTGYGYTF. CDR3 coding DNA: TGTGCCATCGGATCCCTCCCCTCGAGACCGGGTACGGGGTATGGCTACACCTTC.

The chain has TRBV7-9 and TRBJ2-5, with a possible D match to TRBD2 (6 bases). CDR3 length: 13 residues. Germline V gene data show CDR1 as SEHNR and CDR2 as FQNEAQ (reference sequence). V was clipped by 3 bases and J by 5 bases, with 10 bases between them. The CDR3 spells CASSFWEAETQYF. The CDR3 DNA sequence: TGTGCCAGCAGCTTCTGGGAGGCTGAGACCCAGTACTTC. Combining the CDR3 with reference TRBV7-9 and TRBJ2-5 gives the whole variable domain DTGVSQNPRHKITKRGQNVTFRCDPISEHNRLYWYRQTLGQGPEFLTYFQNEAQLEKSRLLSDRFSAERPKGSFSTLEIQRTEQGDSAMYLCASSFWEAETQYFGPGTRLLVL.

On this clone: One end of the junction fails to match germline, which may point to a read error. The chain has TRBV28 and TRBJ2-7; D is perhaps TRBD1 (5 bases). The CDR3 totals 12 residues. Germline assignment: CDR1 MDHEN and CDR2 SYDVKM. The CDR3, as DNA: TGTGCCAGCAGTCCACCACAGGCCGCCCAGATCTTC. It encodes CASSPPQAAQIF.

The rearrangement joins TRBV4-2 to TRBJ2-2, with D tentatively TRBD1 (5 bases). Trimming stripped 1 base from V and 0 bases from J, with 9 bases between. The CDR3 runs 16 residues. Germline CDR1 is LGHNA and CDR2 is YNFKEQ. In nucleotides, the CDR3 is TGTGCCAGCAGCCAAGGATCAGGGTCGAACACCGGGGAGCTGTTTTTT. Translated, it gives CASSQGSGSNTGELFF.

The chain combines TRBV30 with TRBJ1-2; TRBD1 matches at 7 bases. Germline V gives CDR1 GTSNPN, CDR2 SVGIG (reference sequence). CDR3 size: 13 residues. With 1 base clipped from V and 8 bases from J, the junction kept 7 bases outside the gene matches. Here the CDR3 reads CAWSATGVQGYTF. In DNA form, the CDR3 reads TGTGCCTGGAGTGCAACAGGGGTACAGGGCTACACCTTC.

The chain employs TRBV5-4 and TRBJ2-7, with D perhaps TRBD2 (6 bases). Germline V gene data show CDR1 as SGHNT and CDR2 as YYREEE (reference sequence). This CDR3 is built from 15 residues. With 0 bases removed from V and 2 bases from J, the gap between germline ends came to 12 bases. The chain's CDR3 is CASSLDTGGAYEQYF. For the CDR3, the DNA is TGTGCCAGCAGCTTGGATACAGGCGGGGCCTACGAGCAGTACTTC.

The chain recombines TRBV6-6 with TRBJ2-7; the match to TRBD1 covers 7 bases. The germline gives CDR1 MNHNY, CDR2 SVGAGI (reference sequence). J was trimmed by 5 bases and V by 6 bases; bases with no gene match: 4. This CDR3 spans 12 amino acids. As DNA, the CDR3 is TGTGCCAGCAGAGTGACAGGGAACGAGCAGTACTTC. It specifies CASRVTGNEQYF.

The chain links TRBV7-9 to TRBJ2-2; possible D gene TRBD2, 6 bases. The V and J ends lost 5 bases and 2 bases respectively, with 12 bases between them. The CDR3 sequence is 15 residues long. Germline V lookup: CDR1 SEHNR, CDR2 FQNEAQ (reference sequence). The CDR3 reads CASSPRGRNTGELFF. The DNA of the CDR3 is TGTGCCAGCAGCCCCCGGGGGAGAAACACCGGGGAGCTGTTTTTT. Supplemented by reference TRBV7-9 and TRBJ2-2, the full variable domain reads DTGVSQNPRHKITKRGQNVTFRCDPISEHNRLYWYRQTLGQGPEFLTYFQNEAQLEKSRLLSDRFSAERPKGSFSTLEIQRTEQGDSAMYLCASSPRGRNTGELFFGEGSRLTVL.

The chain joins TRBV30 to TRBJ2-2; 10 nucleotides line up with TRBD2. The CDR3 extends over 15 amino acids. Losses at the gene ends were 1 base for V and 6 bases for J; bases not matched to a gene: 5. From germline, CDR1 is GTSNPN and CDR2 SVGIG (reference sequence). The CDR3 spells CAWSASGRTAGELFF. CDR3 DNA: TGTGCCTGGAGTGCTAGCGGGAGAACGGCCGGGGAGCTGTTTTTT. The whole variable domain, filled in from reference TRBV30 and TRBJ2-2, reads SQTIHQWPATLVQPVGSPLSLECTVEGTSNPNLYWYRQAAGRGLQLLFYSVGIGQISSEVPQNLSASRPQDRQFILSSKKLLLSDSGFYLCAWSASGRTAGELFFGEGSRLTVL.

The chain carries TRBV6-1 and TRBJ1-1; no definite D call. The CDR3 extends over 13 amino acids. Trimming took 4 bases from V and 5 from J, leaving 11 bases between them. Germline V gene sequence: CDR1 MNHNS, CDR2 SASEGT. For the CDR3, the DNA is TGTGCCAGCAGTGGAGTCCGGGAAACTGAAGCTTTCTTT. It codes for CASSGVRETEAFF.

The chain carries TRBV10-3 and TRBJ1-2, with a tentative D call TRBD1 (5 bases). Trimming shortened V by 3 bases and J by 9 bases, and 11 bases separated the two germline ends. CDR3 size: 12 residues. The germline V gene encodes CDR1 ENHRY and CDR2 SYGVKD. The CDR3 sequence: CAISDAGRSYTF. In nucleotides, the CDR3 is TGTGCCATCAGTGACGCAGGGAGGAGCTACACCTTC.

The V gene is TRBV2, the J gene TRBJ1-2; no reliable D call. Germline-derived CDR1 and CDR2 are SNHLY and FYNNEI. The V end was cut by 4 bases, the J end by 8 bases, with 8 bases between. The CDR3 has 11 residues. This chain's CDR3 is CASSAVGGYTF. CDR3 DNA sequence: TGTGCCAGCAGTGCAGTGGGCGGCTACACCTTC.

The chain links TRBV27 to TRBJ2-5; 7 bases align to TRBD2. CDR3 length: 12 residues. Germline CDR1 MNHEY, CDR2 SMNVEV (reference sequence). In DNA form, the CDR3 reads TGTGTGGGGGGGGTCAGCCAAGAGACCCAGTACTTC. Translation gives CVGGVSQETQYF.

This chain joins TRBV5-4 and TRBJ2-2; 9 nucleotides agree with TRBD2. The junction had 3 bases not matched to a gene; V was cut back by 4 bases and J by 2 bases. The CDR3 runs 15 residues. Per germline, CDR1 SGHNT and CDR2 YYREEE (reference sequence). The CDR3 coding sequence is TGTGCCAGCAGCCGTAGCGGGAGAAACACCGGGGAGCTGTTTTTT. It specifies CASSRSGRNTGELFF.

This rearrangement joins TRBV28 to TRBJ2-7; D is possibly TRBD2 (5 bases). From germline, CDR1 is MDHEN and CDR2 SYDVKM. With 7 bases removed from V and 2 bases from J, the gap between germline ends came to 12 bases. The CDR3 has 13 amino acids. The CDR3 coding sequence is TGTGCCAGCATCGGGAACCCTACCTACGAGCAGTACTTC. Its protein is CASIGNPTYEQYF.

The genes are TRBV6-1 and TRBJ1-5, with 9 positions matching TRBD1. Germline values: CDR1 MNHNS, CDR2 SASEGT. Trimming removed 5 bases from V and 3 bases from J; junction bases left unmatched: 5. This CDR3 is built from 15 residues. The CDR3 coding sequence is TGTGCCAGCAGTACCGGGACAGGGAACAATCAGCCCCAGCATTTT. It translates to CASSTGTGNNQPQHF.

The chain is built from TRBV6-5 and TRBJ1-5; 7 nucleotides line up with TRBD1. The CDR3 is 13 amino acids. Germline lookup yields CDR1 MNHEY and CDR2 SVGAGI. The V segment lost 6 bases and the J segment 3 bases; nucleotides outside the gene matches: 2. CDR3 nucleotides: TGTGCCAGCAGCGACAGGGACAATCAGCCCCAGCATTTT. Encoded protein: CASSDRDNQPQHF.

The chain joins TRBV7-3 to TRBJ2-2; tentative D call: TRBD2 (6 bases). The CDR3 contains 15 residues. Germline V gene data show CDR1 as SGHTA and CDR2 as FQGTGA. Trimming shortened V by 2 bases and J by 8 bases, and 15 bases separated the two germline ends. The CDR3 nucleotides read TGTGCCAGCAGCTTATCTGGGGAGGCGTCGGGGGAGCTGTTTTTT. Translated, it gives CASSLSGEASGELFF.